These 17 T cell receptor beta chains were all obtained from the same sample, sequenced in a study of OX40 agonist ivuxolimab in advanced cancers. Here immunoSEQ multiplex PCR was the method, and the copy in TCRdb shows in-frame clones only, minus some. In the table there are over 65,000 clones, just under 95% of which are singletons. The sample was CD4+ or CD8+ T cells sorted from blood, taken in a trial of the OX40 agonist ivuxolimab. The receptors were sampled from an adult with an advanced solid tumor such as melanoma, head and neck, liver or kidney cancer.

V is TRBV6-4 and J is TRBJ1-1; D is unresolved. The CDR3 consists of 15 residues. Trimming left V 0 bases short and J 8 bases short, with 16 bases between. Germline V CDR1 and CDR2: MRHNA, SNTAGT. The CDR3 loop reads CASSDSTSARPEAFF. Here the CDR3 DNA reads TGTGCCAGCAGTGACTCGACTTCGGCCAGGCCAGAAGCTTTCTTT.

J is TRBJ2-2 and V is TRBV27; unclear D gene. The CDR3 runs 13 residues. Germline V gives CDR1 MNHEY, CDR2 SMNVEV (reference sequence). The germline V and J ends were trimmed by 4 bases and 7 bases, with 10 bases remaining between them. CDR3 in amino acids: CASSWYPRGELFF. Here the CDR3 DNA reads TGTGCCAGCAGTTGGTACCCACGCGGGGAGCTGTTTTTT.

The V gene is TRBV6-5, the J gene TRBJ2-7; 9 bases agree with TRBD1. This CDR3 has 16 amino acids. CDR1 and CDR2 from the germline V gene are MNHEY and SVGAGI. The trim removed 0 bases at V and 1 base at J, leaving 4 bases unmatched. For the CDR3, the DNA is TGTGCCAGCAGTTACTCACAGGGGGCAGTATCCTACGAGCAGTACTTC. This encodes CASSYSQGAVSYEQYF.

The chain combines TRBV10-3 with TRBJ2-2; no clear D. This CDR3 is built from 14 residues. The germline V gene encodes CDR1 ENHRY and CDR2 SYGVKD. V was trimmed by 7 bases and J by 1 base, leaving 10 bases between them. Here the CDR3 reads CAITRGGNTGELFF. CDR3 DNA: TGTGCCATCACTAGAGGTGGGAACACCGGGGAGCTGTTTTTT.

The V gene is TRBV20-1, the J gene TRBJ2-7, with D hard to call. Deletions cut 0 bases from V and 6 bases from J, with 6 bases between. CDR1 DFQATT and CDR2 SNEGSKA come from the germline V gene (reference sequence). The CDR3 is 11 residues long. The CDR3 DNA is TGCAGTGCTAGAGAGGAACGCGAGCAGTACTTC. This translates into CSAREEREQYF.

The V call is TRBV4-1, the J call TRBJ1-5; 10 nucleotides align to TRBD1. Losses at the gene ends were 3 bases for V and 5 bases for J; bases not matched to a gene: 4. Germline V gives CDR1 MGHRA, CDR2 YSYEKL. The CDR3 has 15 residues. For the CDR3, the DNA is TGCGCCAGCAGCCATGGGACAGGGGTAGATCAGCCCCAGCATTTT. It codes for CASSHGTGVDQPQHF.

This sequence joins TRBV11-2 and TRBJ1-2; D gene ambiguous. The V gene lost 5 bases and the J gene lost 4 bases, with 14 bases spanning the gap. This CDR3 spans 14 amino acids. Germline V gives CDR1 SGHAT, CDR2 FQNNGV. Written as DNA, the CDR3 is TGTGCCAGCAGCACTGGTCCAGCGGCCTATGGCTACACCTTC. Encoded protein: CASSTGPAAYGYTF.

The V and J genes are TRBV13 and TRBJ1-5; 12 bases are shared with TRBD1. This CDR3 is built from 17 residues. V shed 5 bases, J shed 6 bases, and the junction held 11 bases outside the gene matches. Germline lookup yields CDR1 PRHDT and CDR2 FYEKMQ (reference sequence). CDR3 loop: CASSRRGTGGAGQPQHF. The CDR3, as DNA: TGTGCCAGCAGCCGTCGTGGGACAGGGGGCGCCGGTCAGCCCCAGCATTTT.

The CDR3, as DNA: TGTGCCAGCTCCTCGGAGGGAAATCAGCCCCAGCATTTT. This encodes CASSSEGNQPQHF. The gene calls are TRBV28 and TRBJ1-5; no definite D call. V lost 8 bases and J lost 4, with 12 bases in between. The CDR3 covers 13 residues. CDR1 and CDR2 (germline): MDHEN, SYDVKM.

V is TRBV4-1 and J is TRBJ2-1; a possible D gene is TRBD2 (5 bases). With 0 bases removed from V and 6 bases from J, the gap between germline ends came to 15 bases. Germline V gene data show CDR1 as MGHRA and CDR2 as YSYEKL. The CDR3 extends over 16 amino acids. The DNA of the CDR3 is TGCGCCAGCAGCCAAGAAGTAGGGCAAGAGGGCAATGAGCAGTTCTTC. It encodes CASSQEVGQEGNEQFF.

V gene TRBV9 combines with J gene TRBJ1-1; maybe TRBD1 (5 bases). Germline CDR1 SGDLS, CDR2 YYNGEE. V was trimmed by 4 bases and J by 1 base, leaving 14 bases between them. This CDR3 has 15 residues. Here the CDR3 reads CASSPGTNSNTEAFF. For the CDR3, the DNA is TGTGCCAGCAGCCCCGGGACGAATTCGAACACTGAAGCTTTCTTT.

The genes are TRBV7-9 and TRBJ1-5; D uncertain. CDR1 SEHNR and CDR2 FQNEAQ come from the germline V gene (reference sequence). The CDR3 contains 14 residues. V was shortened by 5 bases and J by 4 bases, with 12 bases between the two germline ends. This CDR3 reads CASSPDLGNQPQHF. CDR3 in DNA: TGTGCCAGCAGCCCGGACTTGGGGAATCAGCCCCAGCATTTT. Full variable domain (remainder filled in from reference TRBV7-9 and TRBJ1-5): DTGVSQNPRHKITKRGQNVTFRCDPISEHNRLYWYRQTLGQGPEFLTYFQNEAQLEKSRLLSDRFSAERPKGSFSTLEIQRTEQGDSAMYLCASSPDLGNQPQHFGDGTRLSIL.

J is TRBJ1-2 and V is TRBV30; D gene uncertain. V lost 1 base to trimming and J lost 5 bases, with 14 bases between them. Germline assignment: CDR1 GTSNPN and CDR2 SVGIG (reference sequence). CDR3 length equals 14 residues. The CDR3 DNA reads TGTGCCTGGAGTGCAGTCCGCTTAAATTATGGCTACACCTTC. Amino acid sequence: CAWSAVRLNYGYTF.

The CDR3 protein is CASSYSPGGEVEAFF. CDR3 sequence (DNA): TGTGCCAGCAGTTACTCGCCAGGGGGAGAAGTTGAAGCTTTCTTT. V gene TRBV6-6 combines with J gene TRBJ1-1; 7 bases are shared with TRBD1. V gave up 0 bases and J gave up 7 bases; unmatched junction bases: 8. The germline CDR1 and CDR2 sequences are MNHNY and SVGAGI (reference sequence). CDR3 length: 15 amino acids.

The chain has TRBV6-1 and TRBJ2-7; the D gene could be TRBD1 or TRBD2 (5 bases each). V shed 2 bases and J shed 3 bases, with 14 bases lying between them. The CDR3 covers 15 residues. CDR1 is MNHNS, CDR2 SASEGT, per germline. The CDR3 nucleotides are TGTGCCAGCAGTGAAAGAAGCGGCAGGGTCTACGAGCAGTACTTC. Encoded protein: CASSERSGRVYEQYF.

The chain's CDR3 is CASSYGYSYEQYF. The CDR3 DNA follows: TGTGCCAGCAGTTACGGATACTCCTACGAGCAGTACTTC. The chain employs TRBV6-5 and TRBJ2-7; D remains ambiguous. Germline CDR1 and CDR2: MNHEY and SVGAGI. This CDR3 is 13 amino acids long. Deletions cut 2 bases from V and 0 bases from J, with 5 bases between.

This clone was seen just once. The chain employs TRBV2 and TRBJ1-1; 7 nucleotides match TRBD1. Per the germline V gene, CDR1 is SNHLY and CDR2 is FYNNEI. The CDR3 totals 13 residues. The V gene end was trimmed by 5 bases and the J gene end by 6 bases; junction bases not matched to a gene: 6. CDR3 residues: CASSSTGAAEAFF. The CDR3 DNA sequence: TGTGCCAGCAGTTCAACAGGGGCGGCTGAAGCTTTCTTT.